The table lists the clone carrying this T cell receptor (beta chain) with a few counts. Assay: immunoSEQ multiplex PCR; the TCRdb copy retains only in-frame clones and omits some. The data contain around 70,000 clones, around 83% of them singletons. The source of the sample is a study of blood T cell repertoires in COVID-19. Study overall: Samples of COVID-19 (acute and convalescent) were obtained from the United States, Italy and Spain. T cells, B-cell-depleted T cells, or PBMCs supplied cDNA or gDNA.

The trim removed 0 bases at V and 7 bases at J, leaving 1 base unmatched. This CDR3 spans 15 amino acids. Germline CDR1 MNHEY, CDR2 SVGAGI. This chain uses TRBV6-5 with TRBJ2-1; 12 bases fit TRBD2. The sequenced sample consisted of peripheral blood. The clonotype was recovered from a man aged 45-65 years with acute or convalescent COVID-19. The CDR3 nucleotides are TGTGCCAGCAGTTACTCGACTAGCGGGAGTAATGAGCAGTTCTTC. It codes for CASSYSTSGSNEQFF.